This T cell receptor beta chain emerged from a study of blood T cells in healthy people across ages. V was shortened by 4 bases and J by 3 bases, with 3 bases between the two germline ends. CDR1 and CDR2 (germline): MGHDK, SYGVNS. The CDR3 has 11 residues. A sample-barcoded 5' primer and a J-beta primer mix were used in a second PCR of roughly 7 to 11 cycles. TCRdb independently ran MiXCR on the 5' RACE reads; one entry per CDR3 protein. Among about 780,000 distinct CDR3 sequences listed, 46% were seen once. Extracted total RNA amounted to at least 6 micrograms for each sample. The sample consisted of blood. This clonotype was sampled from a man of 80 years or more in good health. This chain links TRBV25-1 with TRBJ1-1; D remains unclear. CDR3 sequence (DNA): TGTGCCAGCAGTGGGTACACTGAAGCTTTCTTT. It translates to CASSGYTEAFF.